Listed here are 9 T cell receptor beta chains from one sample, sequenced in a study of blood T cell repertoires in COVID-19. The assay was immunoSEQ multiplex PCR, and TCRdb's table has in-frame clones only and misses some. This table has around 150,000 clones, approximately 84% appearing once. The sample consisted of PBMCs or T cells enriched from blood (not recorded which). The origin of the receptors is a woman aged 45 to 65 with acute COVID-19.

The chain joins TRBV5-1 to TRBJ1-3; no clear D. V was trimmed by 7 bases and J by 0 bases, leaving 11 bases between them. The CDR3 has 14 residues. Germline V gene data show CDR1 as SGHRS and CDR2 as YFSETQ. The CDR3 DNA reads as TGCGCCAGCGCCAGCGGGAGCTCTGGAAACACCATATATTTT. It translates to CASASGSSGNTIYF.

This clone occurred a few times. The CDR3, as DNA: TGTGCTAGTGGTTACCTCCCCGACGGGACAATTGGGGAAAAACTGTTTTTT. Amino acids: CASGYLPDGTIGEKLFF. This sequence joins TRBV12-5 and TRBJ1-4; D is possibly TRBD1 (6 bases). CDR1 and CDR2 (germline): LGHNT, FRNRAP. The V and J ends lost 4 bases and 8 bases respectively, with 23 bases between them. The CDR3 spans 17 residues.

The CDR3 sequence: CAHKSGIAGWNEQFF. CDR3 bases: TGTGCCCATAAATCGGGGATAGCGGGATGGAATGAGCAGTTCTTC. This chain joins TRBV19 and TRBJ2-1; 8 bases match TRBD2. This CDR3 comprises 15 residues. With V trimmed by 11 bases and J by 7 bases, 16 bases remained unmatched. CDR1 is LNHDA, CDR2 SQIVND, per germline (reference sequence).

The rearrangement joins TRBV6-6 to TRBJ1-5; D not resolved. V was clipped by 2 bases and J by 2 bases, with 10 bases between them. There are 15 residues in the CDR3. Germline V gene sequence: CDR1 MNHNY, CDR2 SVGAGI (reference sequence). The CDR3 protein is CASSYLLGGNQPQHF. CDR3 DNA sequence: TGTGCCAGCAGTTACCTCCTCGGAGGCAATCAGCCCCAGCATTTT.

J is TRBJ2-7 and V is TRBV27, with 11 bases that match TRBD2. J was trimmed by 6 bases and V by 2 bases; bases with no gene match: 9. Germline V gene sequence: CDR1 MNHEY, CDR2 SMNVEV (reference sequence). The CDR3 covers 16 residues. CDR3 sequence reads: CASSLRPLAGVGEQYF. The DNA of the CDR3 is TGTGCCAGCAGTTTAAGGCCACTAGCGGGAGTGGGCGAGCAGTACTTC.

The rearrangement links TRBV28 to TRBJ1-5, with 7 bases aligning to TRBD1. This CDR3 region has 14 residues. Germline V gene lookup returns CDR1 MDHEN and CDR2 SYDVKM. J gave up 9 bases and V 7 bases, and 12 bases lay outside the gene matches. CDR3 residues: CASTPQGNASPQHF. For the CDR3, the DNA is TGTGCCAGCACCCCACAGGGGAACGCTTCGCCCCAGCATTTT.

In its sample, this clone was seen a few times. The rearrangement links TRBV29-1 to TRBJ2-6; the D is unclear. Trimming took 5 bases from V and 2 from J, leaving 10 bases between them. Germline CDR1 SQVTM, CDR2 ANQGSEA. The CDR3 runs 14 residues. The CDR3 DNA follows: TGCAGCGTTACGGTTAGCCCTGGGGCCAACGTCCTGACTTTC. Its protein is CSVTVSPGANVLTF.

J is TRBJ2-3 and V is TRBV6-4, with 8 nucleotides matching TRBD2. The germline V gene encodes CDR1 MRHNA and CDR2 SNTAGT. This CDR3 spans 15 amino acids. V was clipped by 3 bases and J by 2 bases; unmatched bases: 4. The CDR3 DNA reads TGTGCCAGCAGTGATAAAGCGGGGGCCACAGATACGCAGTATTTT. This sequence encodes CASSDKAGATDTQYF.

This rearrangement joins TRBV30 to TRBJ2-7; D uncertain. Germline CDR1 GTSNPN, CDR2 SVGIG (reference sequence). Between the trimmed V and J ends, which lost 2 bases and 3 bases, there was a span of 5 bases. This CDR3 spans 11 amino acids. CDR3 protein: CAWSTVYEQYF. CDR3 coding DNA: TGTGCCTGGAGTACAGTCTACGAGCAGTACTTC.